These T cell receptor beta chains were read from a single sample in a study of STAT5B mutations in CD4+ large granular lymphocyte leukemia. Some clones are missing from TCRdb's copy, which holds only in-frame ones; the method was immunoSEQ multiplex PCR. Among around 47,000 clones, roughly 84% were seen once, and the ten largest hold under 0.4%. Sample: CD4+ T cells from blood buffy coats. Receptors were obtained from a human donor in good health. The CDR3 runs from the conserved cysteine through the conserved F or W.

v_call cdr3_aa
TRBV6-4 CASSGDRGYGYTF
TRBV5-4 CASSLGNAKETQYF
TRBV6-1 CASTKDRLEFF
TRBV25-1 CASSEFHSSEFTDTQYF
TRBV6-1 CASLGRGSQPQHF
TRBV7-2 CASSFPFASNEQFF
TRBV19 CASSFQGFGTEAFF
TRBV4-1 CASSHPTGGAGNTIYF
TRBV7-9 CASSPPGDPYQPQHF
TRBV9 CASSAGTAQETQYF
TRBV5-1 CASSLSGVRDTQYF
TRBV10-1 CASSGDRGETQYF
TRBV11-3 CASSLARGKETQYF
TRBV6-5 CASVSFGDEQFF
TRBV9 CASSARTRGSTDTQYF
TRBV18 CASSPGRVNEKLFF